This TCR beta chain stems from a study of blood T cell repertoires in COVID-19 (TCRdb year 2020). For the study in its entirety: Collaborator samples came from the United States, Italy and Spain and covered acute and convalescent phases of COVID-19. HLA class I and class II types, where available, came from metadata supplied by the sample provider rather than from assay-based typing. The sample metadata nearly always contained a de-identified subject ID, COVID-19 status, age in years and sex. Deeply sampled blood TCRbeta repertoires from subjects exposed to, actively infected with, or recovered from COVID-19 were included in the dataset. The prospective study material was composed of cDNA or gDNA derived from T cells, B-cell-depleted T cells, or PBMCs. A freely available public database, intended as a resource for researchers studying the immune response to SARS-CoV-2, is where the repertoires were released. The samples were drawn from two sources: the first 160 participants of the ongoing ImmuneRACE study, and 1,200 or so subjects contributed by 6 global collaborators.

V and J are truncated by 4 bases and 7 bases respectively, leaving an intervening sequence of 25 bases. The cysteine opens and the phenylalanine closes a CDR3 of 17 amino acids. The read is trimmed to its CDR3 DNA, 51 bases read in frame from base 1. Taken from the germline V gene (reference sequence), the CDR1 and CDR2 loops are SGHNT and YYREEE. Each collaborating institution followed its own protocols to collect whole blood in K2EDTA tubes. For TCRbeta analysis, collaborators shipped samples as frozen whole blood, isolated PBMCs, or DNA extracted from either of those sample types. TCRbeta CDR3 regions were amplified from genomic DNA using the immunoSEQ Assay, a bias-controlled multiplex PCR. Turning to the authors' computational methods: The number of nucleated cells in each sample was estimated by amplification of reference gene primers within the assay. Sequence reads were collapsed and filtered to measure the absolute abundance of every unique TCRbeta CDR3 rearrangement. For each sample, productive Simpson clonality was calculated as the square root of Simpson's diversity index across productive rearrangements. In its TCRdb copy, this immuneACCESS table keeps in-frame sequences only and misses some clones. Where compared with another copy, unresolved V genes explain less than half of these, and the others have no known cause. The DNA was the basis for D and trimming; V, J and clone size are from that table. In all, the sample holds about 250,000 clones, and about 85% of those were seen once. The ten most abundant clones make up approximately 8% of the sample.

On the study overall, not on this receptor specifically: The amount of clinical and demographic metadata varied by source and participant and was provided uncurated.

Of note for this clone: Its antigen specificity is not known. No much larger clonotype is one base removed from it; base qualities were not supplied.

Sequences were obtained from peripheral blood. Here the chain combines TRBV5-4 and TRBJ2-3, and TRBD2 may be the D gene, going by 6 matching bases. The origin of this receptor is a woman older than 75 with acute or convalescent COVID-19. The CDR3 region reads CASSGRTSTALRNTQYF. The DNA reads TGTGCCAGCAGCGGAAGAACTAGCACCGCCCTAAGGAATACGCAGTATTTT.